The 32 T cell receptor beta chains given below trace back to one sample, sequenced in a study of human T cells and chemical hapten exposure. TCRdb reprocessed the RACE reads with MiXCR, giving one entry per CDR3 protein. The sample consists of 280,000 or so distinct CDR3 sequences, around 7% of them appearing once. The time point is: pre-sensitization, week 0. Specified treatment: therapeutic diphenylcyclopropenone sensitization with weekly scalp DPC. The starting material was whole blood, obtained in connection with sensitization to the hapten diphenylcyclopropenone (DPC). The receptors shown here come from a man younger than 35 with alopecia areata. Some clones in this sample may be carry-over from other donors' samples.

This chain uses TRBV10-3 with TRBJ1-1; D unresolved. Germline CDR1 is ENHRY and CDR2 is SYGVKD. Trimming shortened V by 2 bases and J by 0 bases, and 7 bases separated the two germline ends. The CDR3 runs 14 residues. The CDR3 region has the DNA TGTGCCATCAGTGAGCGACGCCTGAACACTGAAGCTTTCTTT. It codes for CAISERRLNTEAFF.

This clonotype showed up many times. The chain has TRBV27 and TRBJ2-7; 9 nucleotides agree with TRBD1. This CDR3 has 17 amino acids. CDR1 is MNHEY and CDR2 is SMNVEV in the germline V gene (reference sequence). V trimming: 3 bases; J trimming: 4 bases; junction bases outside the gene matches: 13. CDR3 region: CASSFIGPGQGLYEQYV. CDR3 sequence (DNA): TGTGCCAGCAGTTTCATCGGCCCGGGACAGGGTTTATACGAGCAGTACGTC.

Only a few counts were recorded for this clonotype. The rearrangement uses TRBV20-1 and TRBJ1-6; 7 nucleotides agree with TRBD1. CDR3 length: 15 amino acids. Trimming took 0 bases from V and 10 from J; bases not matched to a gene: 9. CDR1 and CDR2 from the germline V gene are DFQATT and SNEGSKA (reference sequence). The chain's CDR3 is CSARDLGGDSSPLHF. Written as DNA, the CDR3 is TGCAGTGCTAGAGATTTAGGGGGCGATAGCTCACCCCTCCACTTT.

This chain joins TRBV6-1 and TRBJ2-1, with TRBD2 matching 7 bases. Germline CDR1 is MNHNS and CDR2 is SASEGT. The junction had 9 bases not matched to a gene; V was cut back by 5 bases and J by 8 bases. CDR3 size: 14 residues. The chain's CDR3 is CASSRDYPRDEQFF. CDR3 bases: TGTGCCAGCAGTCGGGACTACCCTAGGGATGAGCAGTTCTTC.

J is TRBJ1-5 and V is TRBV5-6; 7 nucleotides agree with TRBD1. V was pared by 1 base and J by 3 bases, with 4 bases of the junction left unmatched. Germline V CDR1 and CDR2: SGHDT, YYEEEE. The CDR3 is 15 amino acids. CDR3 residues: CASSLTGVVNQPQHF. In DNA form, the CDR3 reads TGTGCCAGCAGCTTGACAGGGGTGGTCAATCAGCCCCAGCATTTT.

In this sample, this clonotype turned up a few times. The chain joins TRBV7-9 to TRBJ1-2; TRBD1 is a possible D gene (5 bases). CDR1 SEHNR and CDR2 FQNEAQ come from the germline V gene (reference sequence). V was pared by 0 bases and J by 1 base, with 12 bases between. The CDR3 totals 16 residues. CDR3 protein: CASSLAYRQINYGYTF. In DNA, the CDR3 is TGTGCCAGCAGCTTAGCGTACAGGCAGATTAACTATGGCTACACCTTC.

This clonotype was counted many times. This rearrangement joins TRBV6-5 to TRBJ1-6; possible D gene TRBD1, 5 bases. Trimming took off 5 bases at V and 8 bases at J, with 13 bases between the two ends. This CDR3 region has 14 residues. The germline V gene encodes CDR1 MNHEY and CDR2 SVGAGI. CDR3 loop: CASSPRDTDSPLHF. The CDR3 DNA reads TGTGCCAGCAGTCCCAGGGATACGGATTCACCCCTCCACTTT.

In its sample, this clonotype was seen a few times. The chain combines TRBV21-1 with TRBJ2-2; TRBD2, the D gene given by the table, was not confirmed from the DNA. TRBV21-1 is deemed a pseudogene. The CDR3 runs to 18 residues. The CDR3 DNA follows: TGTGCCAGCAGCAAATCGTCGCTAGCGGGGGAAAACACCGGGGAGCTGTTTTTT. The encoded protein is CASSKSSLAGENTGELFF.

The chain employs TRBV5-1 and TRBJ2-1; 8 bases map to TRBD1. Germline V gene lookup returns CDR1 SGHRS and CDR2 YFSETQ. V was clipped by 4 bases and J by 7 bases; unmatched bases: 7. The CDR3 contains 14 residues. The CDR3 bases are TGCGCCAGCAGCCACCGGCAGGGGGCAAATGAGCAGTTCTTC. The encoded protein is CASSHRQGANEQFF. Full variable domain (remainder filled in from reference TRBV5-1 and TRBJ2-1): KAGVTQTPRYLIKTRGQQVTLSCSPISGHRSVSWYQQTPGQGLQFLFEYFSETQRNKGNFPGRFSGRQFSNSRSEMNVSTLELGDSALYLCASSHRQGANEQFFGPGTRLTVL.

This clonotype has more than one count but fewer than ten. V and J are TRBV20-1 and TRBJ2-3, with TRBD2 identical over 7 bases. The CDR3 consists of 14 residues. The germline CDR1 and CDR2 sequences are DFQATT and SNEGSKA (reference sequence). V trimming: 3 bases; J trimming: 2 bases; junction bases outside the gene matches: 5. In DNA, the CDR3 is TGCAGTGCTAGCGCGGGGGACTTCACAGATACGCAGTATTTT. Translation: CSASAGDFTDTQYF.

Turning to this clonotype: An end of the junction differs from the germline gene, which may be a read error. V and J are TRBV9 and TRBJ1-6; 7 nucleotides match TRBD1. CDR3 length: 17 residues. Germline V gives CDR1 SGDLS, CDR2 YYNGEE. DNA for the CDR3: TGTGCTAGCAGCATACCGGGACAGAGCTCCTATAATTCACCCCTCCACTTT. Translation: CASSIPGQSSYNSPLHF.

The CDR3 here is CSVEEGSHGDTQYF. The CDR3 bases are TGCAGCGTTGAAGAGGGTAGCCACGGAGATACGCAGTATTTT. The V call is TRBV29-1, the J call TRBJ2-3, with D unclear. V shed 0 bases and J shed 5 bases, with 12 bases lying between them. The CDR3 runs 14 residues. Looked up from germline, CDR1 is SQVTM and CDR2 is ANQGSEA.

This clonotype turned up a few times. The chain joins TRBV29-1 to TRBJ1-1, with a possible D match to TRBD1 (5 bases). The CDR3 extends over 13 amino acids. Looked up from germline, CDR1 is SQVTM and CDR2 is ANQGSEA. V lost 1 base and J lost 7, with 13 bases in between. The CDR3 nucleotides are TGCAGCGTTGAAGGCAGGGCGATTAATGAAGCTTTCTTT. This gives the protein CSVEGRAINEAFF.

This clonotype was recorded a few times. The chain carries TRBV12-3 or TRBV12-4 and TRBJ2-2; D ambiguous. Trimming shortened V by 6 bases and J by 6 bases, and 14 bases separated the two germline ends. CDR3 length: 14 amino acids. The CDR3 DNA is TGTGCCAGCAGCCCTCTGCGTAGTGCCGGGGAGCTGTTTTTT. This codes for CASSPLRSAGELFF.

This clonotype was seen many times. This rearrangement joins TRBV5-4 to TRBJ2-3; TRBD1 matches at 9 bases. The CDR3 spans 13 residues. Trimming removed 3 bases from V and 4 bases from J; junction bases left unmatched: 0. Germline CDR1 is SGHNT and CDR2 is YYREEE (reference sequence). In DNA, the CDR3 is TGTGCCAGCAGCTGGGACAGGGCAGATACGCAGTATTTT. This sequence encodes CASSWDRADTQYF. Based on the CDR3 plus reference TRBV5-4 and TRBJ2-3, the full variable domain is ETGVTQSPTHLIKTRGQQVTLRCSSQSGHNTVSWYQQALGQGPQFIFQYYREEENGRGNFPPRFSGLQFPNYSSELNVNALELDDSALYLCASSWDRADTQYFGPGTRLTVL.

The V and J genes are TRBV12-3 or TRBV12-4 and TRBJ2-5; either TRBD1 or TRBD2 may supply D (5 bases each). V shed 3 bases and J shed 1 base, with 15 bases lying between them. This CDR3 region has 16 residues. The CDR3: CASSFSGTAIQETQYF. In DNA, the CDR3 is TGTGCCAGCAGTTTTTCAGGGACCGCGATCCAAGAGACCCAGTACTTC.

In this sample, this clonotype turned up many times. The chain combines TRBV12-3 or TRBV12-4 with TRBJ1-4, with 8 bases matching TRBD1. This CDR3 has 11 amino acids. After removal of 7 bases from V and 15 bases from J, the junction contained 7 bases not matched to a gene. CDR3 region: CASTWTGRMFF. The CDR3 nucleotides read TGTGCCAGCACCTGGACAGGGAGAATGTTTTTT.

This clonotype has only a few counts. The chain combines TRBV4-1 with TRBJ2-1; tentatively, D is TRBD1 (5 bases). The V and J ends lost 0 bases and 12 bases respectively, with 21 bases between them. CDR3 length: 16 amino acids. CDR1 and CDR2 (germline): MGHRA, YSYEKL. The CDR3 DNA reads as TGCGCCAGCAGCCAAGATCCACAGGCCCGTCTATCTGGGCAGTTCTTC. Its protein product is CASSQDPQARLSGQFF.

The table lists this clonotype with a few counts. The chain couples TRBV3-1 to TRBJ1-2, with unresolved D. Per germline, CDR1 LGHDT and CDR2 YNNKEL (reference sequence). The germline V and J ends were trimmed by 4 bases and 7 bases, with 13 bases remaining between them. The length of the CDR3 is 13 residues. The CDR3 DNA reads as TGTGCCAGCAGCCGCGGACCCCTTCTTGGCTACACCTTC. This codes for CASSRGPLLGYTF.

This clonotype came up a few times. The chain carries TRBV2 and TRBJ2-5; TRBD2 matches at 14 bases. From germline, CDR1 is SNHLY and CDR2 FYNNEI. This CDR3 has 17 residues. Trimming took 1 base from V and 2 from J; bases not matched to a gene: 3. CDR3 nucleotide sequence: TGTGCCAGCAGTGAAGGGACTAGCGGGGGGCGTCAAGAGACCCAGTACTTC. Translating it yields CASSEGTSGGRQETQYF.

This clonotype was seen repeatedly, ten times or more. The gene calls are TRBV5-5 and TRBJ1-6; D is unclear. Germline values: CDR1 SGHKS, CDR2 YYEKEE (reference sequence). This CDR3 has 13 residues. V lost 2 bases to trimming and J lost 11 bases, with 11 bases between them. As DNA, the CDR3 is TGTGCCAGCAGCTTCCCTGCCCATCCACCCCTCCACTTT. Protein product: CASSFPAHPPLHF.

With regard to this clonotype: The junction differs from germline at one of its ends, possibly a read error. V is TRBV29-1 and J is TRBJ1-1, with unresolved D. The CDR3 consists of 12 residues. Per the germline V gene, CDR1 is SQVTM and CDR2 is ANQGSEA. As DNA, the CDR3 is TGCAGCGGACGAGGGCCGAACAATGAAGCTTTCTTT. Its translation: CSGRGPNNEAFF.

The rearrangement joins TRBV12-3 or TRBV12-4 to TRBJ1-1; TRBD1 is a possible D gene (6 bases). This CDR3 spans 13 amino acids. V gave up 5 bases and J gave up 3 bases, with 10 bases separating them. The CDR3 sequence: CASSPGVHTEAFF. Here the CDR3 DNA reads TGTGCCAGCAGTCCAGGGGTTCACACTGAAGCTTTCTTT.

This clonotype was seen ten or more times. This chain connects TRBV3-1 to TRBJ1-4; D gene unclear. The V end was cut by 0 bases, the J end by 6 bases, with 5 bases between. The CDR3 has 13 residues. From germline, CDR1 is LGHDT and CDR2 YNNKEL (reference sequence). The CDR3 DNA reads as TGTGCCAGCAGCCAAGATGAGGATGAAAAACTGTTTTTT. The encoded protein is CASSQDEDEKLFF.

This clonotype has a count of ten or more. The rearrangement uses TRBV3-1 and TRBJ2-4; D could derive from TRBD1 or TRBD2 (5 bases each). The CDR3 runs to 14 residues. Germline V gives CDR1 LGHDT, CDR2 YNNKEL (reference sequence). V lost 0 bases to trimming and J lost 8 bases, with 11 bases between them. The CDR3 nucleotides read TGTGCCAGCAGCCAAGAACGGCGAGGGGACATTCAGTACTTC. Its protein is CASSQERRGDIQYF.

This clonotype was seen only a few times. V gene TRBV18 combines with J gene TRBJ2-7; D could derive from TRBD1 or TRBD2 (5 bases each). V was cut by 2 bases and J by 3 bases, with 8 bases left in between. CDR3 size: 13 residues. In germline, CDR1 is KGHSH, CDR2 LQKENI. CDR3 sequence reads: CASSPGTYYEQYV. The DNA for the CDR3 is TGTGCCAGCTCACCAGGGACGTACTACGAGCAGTACGTC.

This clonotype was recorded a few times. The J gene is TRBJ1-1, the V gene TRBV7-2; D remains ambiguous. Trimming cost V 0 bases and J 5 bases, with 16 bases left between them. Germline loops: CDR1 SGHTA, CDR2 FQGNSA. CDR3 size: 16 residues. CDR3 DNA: TGTGCCAGCAGCTTAGCGGGCGAGGTCAAGCGGACTGAAGCTTTCTTT. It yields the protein CASSLAGEVKRTEAFF.

CDR3: CASSPGSGGYEQYV. The CDR3 DNA follows: TGTGCCAGCTCACCAGGGAGCGGGGGGTACGAGCAGTACGTC. V and J are TRBV18 and TRBJ2-7; 9 nucleotides agree with TRBD2. Unmatched junction bases numbered 3, after V lost 2 bases and J lost 4 bases. This CDR3 has 14 residues. The germline V gene has CDR1 KGHSH and CDR2 LQKENI.

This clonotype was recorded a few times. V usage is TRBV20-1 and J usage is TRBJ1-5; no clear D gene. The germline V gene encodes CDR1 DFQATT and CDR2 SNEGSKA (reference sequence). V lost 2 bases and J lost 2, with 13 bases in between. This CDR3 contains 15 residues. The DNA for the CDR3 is TGCAGTGCTAGAAAGGGCCTGGGTGGCAATCAGCCCCAGCATTTT. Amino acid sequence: CSARKGLGGNQPQHF.

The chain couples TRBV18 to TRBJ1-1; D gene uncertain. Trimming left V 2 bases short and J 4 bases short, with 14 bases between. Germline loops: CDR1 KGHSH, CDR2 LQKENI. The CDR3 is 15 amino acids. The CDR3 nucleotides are TGTGCCAGCTCACCATCCCCGGGTTCGGGCACTGAAGCTTTCTTT. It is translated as CASSPSPGSGTEAFF.

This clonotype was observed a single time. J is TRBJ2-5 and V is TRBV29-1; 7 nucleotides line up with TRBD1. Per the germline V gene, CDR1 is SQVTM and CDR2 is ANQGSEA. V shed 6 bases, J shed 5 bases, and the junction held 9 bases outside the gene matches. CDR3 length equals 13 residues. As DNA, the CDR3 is TGCAGCGTGTATACAGGGGCGGGCGAGACCCAGTACTTC. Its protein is CSVYTGAGETQYF.

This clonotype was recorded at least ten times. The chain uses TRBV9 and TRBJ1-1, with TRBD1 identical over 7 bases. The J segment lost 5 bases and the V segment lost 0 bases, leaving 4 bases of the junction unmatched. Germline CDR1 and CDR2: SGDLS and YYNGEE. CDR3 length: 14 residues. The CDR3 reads CASSVEGARTEAFF. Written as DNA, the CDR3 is TGTGCCAGCAGCGTAGAGGGGGCGAGGACTGAAGCTTTCTTT.